This T cell receptor (beta chain) originates from a study of blood T cell repertoires in COVID-19. Study in general: T cells, B-cell-depleted T cells, or PBMCs provided the cDNA or gDNA that served as material.

Membership in each cohort depended on participant-reported clinical history. J gave up 14 bases and V 3 bases, and 16 bases lay outside the gene matches. Germline CDR1 reads SGHNT; CDR2 reads YYREEE (reference sequence). CDR3 length equals 14 residues. Methods used by the authors: Reference gene primer amplification gave nucleated cell count estimates. This table comes from immunoSEQ multiplex PCR, and its TCRdb copy is limited to in-frame clones, with some not included. V, J and clone size reflect that table, while D and trimming were determined from the DNA. The data hold approximately 300,000 clones, with around 86% observed a single time.

This receptor was identified in a man aged 25-45 years who had recovered from COVID-19. The rearrangement joins TRBV5-4 to TRBJ1-2; 7 bases fit TRBD1. The sample comprised PBMCs or T cells enriched from blood (not recorded which). In DNA form, the CDR3 reads TGTGCCAGCAGCTCACCGGGACAGCCCTACGTGACTACCTTC. Translation gives CASSSPGQPYVTTF.